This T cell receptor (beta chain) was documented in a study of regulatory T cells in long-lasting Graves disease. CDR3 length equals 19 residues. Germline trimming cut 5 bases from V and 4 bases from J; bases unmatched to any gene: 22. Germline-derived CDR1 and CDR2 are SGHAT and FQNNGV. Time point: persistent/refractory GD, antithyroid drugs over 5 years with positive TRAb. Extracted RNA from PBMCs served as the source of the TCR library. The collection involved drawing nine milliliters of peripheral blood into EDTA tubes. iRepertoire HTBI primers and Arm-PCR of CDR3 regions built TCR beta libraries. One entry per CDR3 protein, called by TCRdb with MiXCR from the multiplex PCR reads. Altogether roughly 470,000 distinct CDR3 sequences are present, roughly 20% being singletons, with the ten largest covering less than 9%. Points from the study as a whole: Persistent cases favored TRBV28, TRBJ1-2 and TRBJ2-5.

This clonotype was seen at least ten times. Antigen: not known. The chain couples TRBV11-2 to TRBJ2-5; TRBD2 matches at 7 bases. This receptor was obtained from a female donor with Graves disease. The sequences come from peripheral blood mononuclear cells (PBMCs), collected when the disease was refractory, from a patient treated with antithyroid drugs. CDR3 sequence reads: CASSLKPPVVAGIVETQYF. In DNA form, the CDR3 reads TGTGCCAGCAGCCTTAAACCCCCGGTGGTAGCGGGTATAGTAGAGACCCAGTACTTC.